The clone carrying this TCR beta chain was seen a few times. Antigen unknown. A unique molecular identifier was carried by every single TCR cDNA molecule. In TCRdb, the 5' RACE reads were re-called with MiXCR into one record per CDR3 protein. The sample shows around 98,000 distinct CDR3 sequences, roughly 21% of them seen only once. Time point of the sample: blood at routine non-recurrence follow-up after resection. TCRs were sequenced from unsorted whole RNA of tumor, nontumor lung or PBMC. The sample comes from a study of spatial heterogeneity in lung cancer. Study-level background: The donor population consisted of over 55 patients with untreated, early-stage non-small cell lung cancer.

Study observations and caveats: Ubiquitous expanded tumor TCRs were observed in blood more at resection than follow-up.

V lost 7 bases, J lost 8 bases, and 14 bases lay in between. Per the germline V gene, CDR1 is MGHDK and CDR2 is SYGVNS. This CDR3 has 12 residues. This TCR came from a male donor with early-stage non-small cell lung cancer. Sequenced here: PBMCs, sampled at follow-up. The gene calls are TRBV25-1 and TRBJ1-2; TRBD1 is a possible D gene (5 bases). The CDR3 protein is CASNRSGDGYTF. For the CDR3, the DNA is TGTGCCAGCAACAGGTCGGGAGACGGCTACACCTTC.